Listed below are T cell receptor beta chains from one sample, sequenced in a study of beta chain features in type 1 diabetes. Using immunoSEQ multiplex PCR, the repertoire was profiled, and TCRdb retains in-frame clones only, with some absent. The data contain about 370,000 clones, over 8.5% of them singletons. Material for sequencing was central memory CD4+ T cells from blood. These receptors came from a man aged 25 to 40 with type 1 diabetes. CDR3s include the opening cysteine and the closing phenylalanine or tryptophan. Fields, in order: D gene, clone size, J gene, V gene, CDR3 protein, CDR3 DNA. D genes are given only for firm matches. Part of the rows lack a size; the others show once, few, many or a class for expanded clones.

D gene: -
clone size: -
J gene: TRBJ1-5
V gene: TRBV19
CDR3 protein: CARPYPGNSNQPQHF
CDR3 DNA: TGTGCCAGACCATATCCGGGAAATAGCAATCAGCCCCAGCATTTT

D gene: TRBD1
clone size: few
J gene: TRBJ2-1
V gene: TRBV6-5
CDR3 protein: CASSYLGQGSNEQFF
CDR3 DNA: TGTGCCAGCAGTTACCTGGGACAGGGCTCCAATGAGCAGTTCTTC

D gene: -
clone size: few
J gene: TRBJ2-3
V gene: TRBV6-1
CDR3 protein: CASSDRASTDTQYF
CDR3 DNA: TGTGCCAGCAGTGACAGGGCTAGCACAGATACGCAGTATTTT

D gene: TRBD1
clone size: few
J gene: TRBJ2-7
V gene: TRBV7-2
CDR3 protein: CASGTGGAISYEQYF
CDR3 DNA: TGTGCCAGCGGAACAGGGGGCGCGATATCCTACGAGCAGTACTTC

D gene: TRBD1
clone size: -
J gene: TRBJ2-7
V gene: TRBV5-4
CDR3 protein: CASSTDRTSYEQYF
CDR3 DNA: TGTGCCAGCAGCACGGACAGGACCTCCTACGAGCAGTACTTC

D gene: TRBD1
clone size: -
J gene: TRBJ1-1
V gene: TRBV2
CDR3 protein: CASSGSGGRGTEAFF
CDR3 DNA: TGTGCCAGCAGTGGCTCAGGGGGCCGGGGCACTGAAGCTTTCTTT

D gene: -
clone size: -
J gene: TRBJ1-1
V gene: TRBV6-5
CDR3 protein: CASRILTGGTEAFF
CDR3 DNA: TGTGCCAGCAGGATTCTCACCGGGGGCACTGAAGCTTTCTTT

D gene: -
clone size: few
J gene: TRBJ2-7
V gene: TRBV29-1
CDR3 protein: CSANGYEQYF
CDR3 DNA: TGCAGCGCTAACGGTTACGAGCAGTACTTC

D gene: -
clone size: many
J gene: TRBJ2-3
V gene: TRBV2
CDR3 protein: CASSPRTNTDTQYF
CDR3 DNA: TGTGCCAGCAGTCCTCGGACAAACACAGATACGCAGTATTTT

D gene: -
clone size: few
J gene: TRBJ2-7
V gene: TRBV16
CDR3 protein: CASSRAGNLYEQYF
CDR3 DNA: TGTGCCAGCAGCCGGGCGGGAAATCTCTACGAGCAGTACTTC

D gene: -
clone size: few
J gene: TRBJ1-1
V gene: TRBV7-2
CDR3 protein: CASSLVDGGNTEAFF
CDR3 DNA: TGTGCCAGCAGCTTAGTTGACGGGGGGAACACTGAAGCTTTCTTT

D gene: -
clone size: few
J gene: TRBJ1-2
V gene: TRBV14
CDR3 protein: CASSQMLGNYGYTF
CDR3 DNA: TGTGCCAGCAGCCAAATGTTAGGAAACTATGGCTACACCTTC

D gene: TRBD1
clone size: few
J gene: TRBJ2-5
V gene: TRBV14
CDR3 protein: CASSPRTGQTQYF
CDR3 DNA: TGTGCCAGCAGCCCGAGGACAGGTCAGACCCAGTACTTC

D gene: -
clone size: many
J gene: TRBJ2-7
V gene: TRBV7-9
CDR3 protein: CASSLNREGEQYF
CDR3 DNA: TGTGCCAGCAGCTTAAACAGGGAAGGCGAGCAGTACTTC

D gene: TRBD2
clone size: -
J gene: TRBJ2-1
V gene: TRBV19
CDR3 protein: CASSIDVSAGGVNEQFF
CDR3 DNA: TGTGCCAGTAGTATAGATGTGTCAGCGGGAGGGGTCAATGAGCAGTTCTTC

D gene: -
clone size: -
J gene: TRBJ2-7
V gene: TRBV19
CDR3 protein: CASSNDQREQYF
CDR3 DNA: TGTGCCAGTAGTAACGACCAGAGGGAGCAGTACTTC

D gene: -
clone size: -
J gene: TRBJ1-4
V gene: TRBV5-6
CDR3 protein: CASSHQGATNEKLFF
CDR3 DNA: TGTGCCAGCAGCCACCAGGGTGCAACTAATGAAAAACTGTTTTTT

D gene: TRBD1
clone size: -
J gene: TRBJ1-4
V gene: TRBV28
CDR3 protein: CASSLAYYRGATNEKLFF
CDR3 DNA: TGTGCCAGCAGTTTAGCTTACTACAGGGGAGCAACTAATGAAAAACTGTTTTTT

D gene: -
clone size: few
J gene: TRBJ2-5
V gene: TRBV28
CDR3 protein: CASSSGGIQETQYF
CDR3 DNA: TGTGCCAGCAGTTCAGGGGGGATTCAAGAGACCCAGTACTTC

D gene: -
clone size: few
J gene: TRBJ2-1
V gene: TRBV7-2
CDR3 protein: CASSLISFEQFF
CDR3 DNA: TGTGCCAGCAGCTTAATAAGCTTTGAGCAGTTCTTC

D gene: -
clone size: -
J gene: TRBJ1-5
V gene: TRBV6-6
CDR3 protein: CASSYSNPFNQPQHF
CDR3 DNA: TGTGCCAGCAGTTACTCGAACCCCTTCAATCAGCCCCAGCATTTT

D gene: TRBD2
clone size: -
J gene: TRBJ2-3
V gene: TRBV4-2
CDR3 protein: CASSQELAETDTQYF
CDR3 DNA: TGTGCCAGCAGCCAAGAACTAGCGGAAACAGATACGCAGTATTTT

D gene: TRBD2
clone size: few
J gene: TRBJ2-7
V gene: TRBV19
CDR3 protein: CASSIQAGGDEQYF
CDR3 DNA: TGTGCCAGTAGTATACAAGCGGGAGGGGACGAGCAGTACTTC

D gene: TRBD1
clone size: -
J gene: TRBJ1-1
V gene: TRBV6-6
CDR3 protein: CASSPLQGGNTEAFF
CDR3 DNA: TGTGCCAGCAGTCCCCTACAGGGGGGGAACACTGAAGCTTTCTTT

D gene: TRBD1
clone size: -
J gene: TRBJ2-5
V gene: TRBV7-6
CDR3 protein: CASSLGQGVFQETQYF
CDR3 DNA: TGTGCCAGCAGCTTAGGCCAGGGGGTTTTTCAAGAGACCCAGTACTTC

D gene: TRBD1
clone size: -
J gene: TRBJ1-2
V gene: TRBV6-1
CDR3 protein: CASRGTGTGTSGYTF
CDR3 DNA: TGTGCCAGCAGAGGAACAGGGACAGGGACGAGTGGCTACACCTTC

D gene: -
clone size: many
J gene: TRBJ2-1
V gene: TRBV5-4
CDR3 protein: CASSLARGWEQFF
CDR3 DNA: TGTGCCAGCAGCTTGGCCCGAGGGTGGGAGCAGTTCTTC

D gene: -
clone size: few
J gene: TRBJ2-3
V gene: TRBV25-1
CDR3 protein: CASSAIGVGTDTQYF
CDR3 DNA: TGTGCCAGCAGTGCGATAGGGGTGGGGACAGATACGCAGTATTTT

D gene: TRBD2
clone size: -
J gene: TRBJ2-1
V gene: TRBV11-2
CDR3 protein: CASSLDLAGGQGEQFF
CDR3 DNA: TGTGCCAGCAGCTTAGATCTAGCGGGAGGGCAGGGCGAGCAGTTCTTC

D gene: TRBD2
clone size: -
J gene: TRBJ2-5
V gene: TRBV5-6
CDR3 protein: CASSLTLAGGQETQYF
CDR3 DNA: TGTGCCAGCAGCTTGACCCTAGCGGGAGGTCAAGAGACCCAGTACTTC

D gene: -
clone size: -
J gene: TRBJ1-6
V gene: TRBV30
CDR3 protein: CAWSVLSSPLHF
CDR3 DNA: TGTGCCTGGAGTGTACTAAGTTCACCCCTCCACTTT

D gene: -
clone size: -
J gene: TRBJ2-7
V gene: TRBV5-1
CDR3 protein: CASSSGSSKYEQYF
CDR3 DNA: TGCGCCAGCAGCTCCGGGTCATCAAAATACGAGCAGTACTTC

D gene: -
clone size: few
J gene: TRBJ2-4
V gene: TRBV11-1
CDR3 protein: CASSLGREDIQYF
CDR3 DNA: TGTGCCAGCAGCTTAGGCAGGGAGGACATTCAGTACTTC

D gene: -
clone size: many
J gene: TRBJ2-3
V gene: TRBV21-1
CDR3 protein: CASSNPKRVAEDTDTQYF
CDR3 DNA: TGTGCCAGCAGCAATCCAAAGAGAGTAGCGGAGGACACAGATACGCAGTATTTT

D gene: TRBD1
clone size: -
J gene: TRBJ2-2
V gene: TRBV18
CDR3 protein: CASSPPGQTGELFF
CDR3 DNA: TGTGCCAGCTCACCACCGGGACAGACCGGGGAGCTGTTTTTT

D gene: -
clone size: few
J gene: TRBJ2-6
V gene: TRBV6-8
CDR3 protein: CASSSDSAGANVLTF
CDR3 DNA: TGTGCCAGCAGTTCCGACAGCGCTGGGGCCAACGTCCTGACTTTC

D gene: -
clone size: few
J gene: TRBJ1-1
V gene: TRBV5-1
CDR3 protein: CASSLAAVNTEAFF
CDR3 DNA: TGCGCCAGCAGCTTGGCCGCGGTGAACACTGAAGCTTTCTTT

D gene: TRBD1
clone size: few
J gene: TRBJ2-1
V gene: TRBV5-1
CDR3 protein: CASSTGTGGPYNEQFF
CDR3 DNA: TGCGCCAGCAGCACCGGGACAGGGGGCCCCTACAATGAGCAGTTCTTC

D gene: -
clone size: many
J gene: TRBJ1-4
V gene: TRBV27
CDR3 protein: CASSFTGQWNEKLFF
CDR3 DNA: TGTGCCAGCAGTTTCACTGGACAGTGGAATGAAAAACTGTTTTTT

D gene: -
clone size: few
J gene: TRBJ1-1
V gene: TRBV5-4
CDR3 protein: CASSQGALNTEAFF
CDR3 DNA: TGTGCCAGCAGCCAAGGGGCCTTGAACACTGAAGCTTTCTTT

D gene: -
clone size: -
J gene: TRBJ2-7
V gene: TRBV7-2
CDR3 protein: CASSPEWGSYEQYF
CDR3 DNA: TGTGCCAGCAGTCCAGAATGGGGCTCCTACGAGCAGTACTTC

D gene: TRBD1
clone size: few
J gene: TRBJ2-7
V gene: TRBV29-1
CDR3 protein: CSVGAGGSYEQYF
CDR3 DNA: TGCAGCGTTGGGGCAGGGGGCTCCTACGAGCAGTACTTC

D gene: TRBD1
clone size: few
J gene: TRBJ2-1
V gene: TRBV5-1
CDR3 protein: CASSSDGQGEEQFF
CDR3 DNA: TGCGCCAGCAGCTCGGATGGACAGGGGGAAGAGCAGTTCTTC

D gene: TRBD1
clone size: -
J gene: TRBJ1-2
V gene: TRBV27
CDR3 protein: CATLGQGMGGYTF
CDR3 DNA: TGTGCCACACTGGGACAGGGGATGGGGGGCTACACCTTC

D gene: -
clone size: -
J gene: TRBJ1-4
V gene: TRBV7-2
CDR3 protein: CASSLGPGLWEKLFF
CDR3 DNA: TGTGCCAGCAGCTTAGGTCCAGGGTTGTGGGAAAAACTGTTTTTT

D gene: TRBD1
clone size: -
J gene: TRBJ1-5
V gene: TRBV7-2
CDR3 protein: CASSLRQGNQPQHF
CDR3 DNA: TGTGCCAGCAGCTTACGACAGGGTAATCAGCCCCAGCATTTT

D gene: TRBD1
clone size: few
J gene: TRBJ1-1
V gene: TRBV2
CDR3 protein: CASSDRAITEAFF
CDR3 DNA: TGTGCCAGTTCGGACAGGGCCATCACTGAAGCTTTCTTT

D gene: -
clone size: few
J gene: TRBJ2-3
V gene: TRBV6-5
CDR3 protein: CASSRDGGKDTQYF
CDR3 DNA: TGTGCCAGCAGCCGGGACGGAGGCAAAGATACGCAGTATTTT

D gene: TRBD1
clone size: -
J gene: TRBJ2-2
V gene: TRBV7-2
CDR3 protein: CASRTTGGSGELFF
CDR3 DNA: TGTGCCAGCAGAACAACAGGGGGGAGCGGGGAGCTGTTTTTT

D gene: -
clone size: -
J gene: TRBJ2-3
V gene: TRBV27
CDR3 protein: CASSPDTDTQYF
CDR3 DNA: TGTGCCAGCAGTCCGGACACAGATACGCAGTATTTT